Shown below are 7 T cell receptor beta chains from a single sample sequenced in a study of blood T cell repertoires in COVID-19. Sequenced by immunoSEQ multiplex PCR; TCRdb stores in-frame clones only, minus some. This table holds a few hundred thousand clones, 84% found once. The specimen was peripheral blood. The receptors originated from a woman in her sixties who had recovered from COVID-19.

V is TRBV7-3 and J is TRBJ1-3, with D possibly matching TRBD1 (6 bases). Germline V gives CDR1 SGHTA, CDR2 FQGTGA. The CDR3 is 14 amino acids. V lost 5 bases and J lost 1, with 9 bases in between. The CDR3 spells CASSQDRSGNTIYF. CDR3 coding DNA: TGTGCCAGCAGCCAAGACAGGTCTGGAAACACCATATATTTT.

The chain recombines TRBV7-9 with TRBJ2-5, with 10 bases identical to TRBD1. The ends lost 5 bases at V and 5 bases at J; junction bases unmatched: 11. From germline, CDR1 is SEHNR and CDR2 FQNEAQ (reference sequence). The CDR3 is 16 amino acids. The CDR3 bases are TGTGCCAGCAGCGTAGGACGACAGGGGGCCTGGGAGACCCAGTACTTC. It translates to CASSVGRQGAWETQYF.

This chain links TRBV7-2 with TRBJ2-3; 11 nucleotides align to TRBD2. The V and J ends lost 1 base and 3 bases, in that order; junction bases with no gene match: 9. The CDR3 consists of 18 residues. From germline, CDR1 is SGHTA and CDR2 FQGNSA. CDR3 DNA sequence: TGTGCCAGCAGCTTAGGGCTAGCGGGGGGCCTGGATACAGATACGCAGTATTTT. Residues: CASSLGLAGGLDTDTQYF.

The chain recombines TRBV29-1 with TRBJ1-2; 9 positions agree with TRBD1. The length of the CDR3 is 13 residues. Germline-derived CDR1 and CDR2 are SQVTM and ANQGSEA. J lost 5 bases, V lost 6 bases, and 7 bases had no gene match. The CDR3 region has the DNA TGCAGCGTCATGGGACAGGGCGGGTATGGCTACACCTTC. It translates to CSVMGQGGYGYTF.

V usage is TRBV5-6 and J usage is TRBJ2-5, with D tentatively TRBD1 (6 bases). The V end lost 4 bases, the J end lost 0 bases, and 13 bases lay between the germline ends. The CDR3 is 15 amino acids. Germline V gene data show CDR1 as SGHDT and CDR2 as YYEEEE. The CDR3 sequence: CASSPNRVHQETQYF. CDR3 nucleotide sequence: TGTGCCAGCAGCCCGAACAGGGTTCACCAAGAGACCCAGTACTTC.

The chain is built from TRBV6-5 and TRBJ2-7, with TRBD1 identical over 10 bases. The CDR3 consists of 15 residues. With 6 bases clipped from V and 2 bases from J, the junction kept 7 bases outside the gene matches. The germline CDR1 and CDR2 sequences are MNHEY and SVGAGI. CDR3 residues: CASSLDRGVPYEQYF. The CDR3 DNA is TGTGCCAGCAGCCTGGACAGGGGGGTACCCTACGAGCAGTACTTC.

The V gene is TRBV11-2, the J gene TRBJ1-2, with D unresolved. The CDR3 is 13 residues long. V was shortened by 3 bases and J by 5 bases, with 10 bases between the two germline ends. The germline gives CDR1 SGHAT, CDR2 FQNNGV. As DNA, the CDR3 is TGTGCCAGCAGCTTCTCTACGGGGTATGGCTACACCTTC. Protein: CASSFSTGYGYTF.